Shown below are 15 T cell receptor beta chains from a single sample sequenced in a study of cytomegalovirus exposure and HLA in healthy donors. 13 Jbeta primers and 60 Vbeta primers were used for the PCR. Some clones are missing from TCRdb's copy, which holds only in-frame ones; the method was immunoSEQ multiplex PCR. The table shows roughly 61,000 clones, with more than 70% occurring only once. Material for sequencing was PBMCs. The receptor set was obtained from a man aged 30 to 39 in good health and CMV-seropositive.

The chain combines TRBV5-1 with TRBJ1-1, with 9 bases lining up with TRBD1. The CDR3 totals 16 residues. The germline V gene has CDR1 SGHRS and CDR2 YFSETQ. J gave up 10 bases and V 3 bases, and 16 bases lay outside the gene matches. CDR3 amino acids: CASSSTITGGAGSAFF. In DNA form, the CDR3 reads TGCGCCAGCAGCTCAACCATTACAGGGGGCGCGGGGTCAGCTTTCTTT.

This chain joins TRBV6-5 and TRBJ2-7; 8 bases fit TRBD1. The CDR3 runs to 15 residues. Germline values: CDR1 MNHEY, CDR2 SVGAGI. The trim removed 2 bases at V and 7 bases at J, leaving 10 bases unmatched. The CDR3 DNA reads TGTGCCAGCAGTTACCCGGGACAGGCCTTAAGGGAGCAGTACTTC. As protein: CASSYPGQALREQYF.

This rearrangement joins TRBV7-2 to TRBJ2-2, with 7 positions matching TRBD1. The CDR3 runs 15 residues. J was trimmed by 5 bases and V by 4 bases; bases with no gene match: 7. CDR1 SGHTA and CDR2 FQGNSA come from the germline V gene. Here the CDR3 reads CASSSTLQGTGELFF. The CDR3 DNA reads as TGTGCCAGCAGCTCGACTCTACAGGGGACCGGGGAGCTGTTTTTT.

The gene calls are TRBV10-3 and TRBJ2-7, with D maybe TRBD1 (5 bases). With 3 bases removed from V and 3 bases from J, the gap between germline ends came to 12 bases. CDR1 is ENHRY, CDR2 SYGVKD, per germline. The CDR3 has 14 amino acids. The CDR3: CAISDTGGDYEQYF. In DNA form, the CDR3 reads TGTGCCATCAGTGATACAGGTGGGGACTACGAGCAGTACTTC.

This sequence joins TRBV11-3 and TRBJ1-4; possibly TRBD1 for D (5 bases). Germline values: CDR1 SGHNT, CDR2 YENEEA. V lost 5 bases and J lost 6, with 16 bases in between. The CDR3 has 15 amino acids. The CDR3 DNA is TGTGCCAGCAGCCCTTCGGGACTGCTAGATGAAAAACTGTTTTTT. As protein: CASSPSGLLDEKLFF.

The chain links TRBV7-8 to TRBJ2-1; 11 bases agree with TRBD2. This CDR3 region has 15 residues. With 4 bases clipped from V and 2 bases from J, the junction kept 1 base outside the gene matches. The germline CDR1 and CDR2 sequences are SGHVS and FQNEAQ. CDR3 loop: CASSSSGRTYNEQFF. The DNA of the CDR3 is TGTGCCAGCAGCTCTAGCGGGAGGACCTACAATGAGCAGTTCTTC. Looking up the rest from reference TRBV7-8 and TRBJ2-1 gives the full variable domain: GAGVSQSPRYKVAKRGQDVALRCDPISGHVSLFWYQQALGQGPEFLTYFQNEAQLDKSGLPSDRFFAERPEGSVSTLKIQRTQQEDSAVYLCASSSSGRTYNEQFFGPGTRLTVL.

This clone was counted only a few times. The J gene is TRBJ2-7, the V gene TRBV7-9; TRBD2 matches at 10 bases. The CDR3 is 15 residues long. V lost 5 bases and J lost 1; bases outside the gene matches: 5. Per the germline V gene, CDR1 is SEHNR and CDR2 is FQNEAQ (reference sequence). CDR3 sequence: CASSPTSGASYEQYF. CDR3 bases: TGTGCCAGCAGCCCAACTAGCGGGGCGTCCTACGAGCAGTACTTC. Full variable domain (missing parts from reference TRBV7-9 and TRBJ2-7): DTGVSQNPRHKITKRGQNVTFRCDPISEHNRLYWYRQTLGQGPEFLTYFQNEAQLEKSRLLSDRFSAERPKGSFSTLEIQRTEQGDSAMYLCASSPTSGASYEQYFGPGTRLTVT.

The CDR3 DNA reads as TGTGCCAGCAGTTTGAGCGGGAATCAGCCCCAGCATTTT. Amino acid sequence: CASSLSGNQPQHF. The gene calls are TRBV6-5 and TRBJ1-5; D is uncertain. This CDR3 region has 13 residues. Germline CDR1 and CDR2: MNHEY and SVGAGI. The V gene lost 4 bases and the J gene lost 4 bases, with 8 bases spanning the gap.

This chain uses TRBV7-9 with TRBJ2-2; D is unclear. Trimming took off 5 bases at V and 6 bases at J, with 10 bases between the two ends. Germline lookup yields CDR1 SEHNR and CDR2 FQNEAQ (reference sequence). CDR3 length: 13 amino acids. The CDR3 region is CASSHLAPGELFF. The DNA of the CDR3 is TGTGCCAGCAGCCATTTAGCCCCCGGGGAGCTGTTTTTT.

The chain couples TRBV20-1 to TRBJ2-7, with a tentative D call TRBD2 (6 bases). Germline lookup yields CDR1 DFQATT and CDR2 SNEGSKA (reference sequence). V was shortened by 5 bases and J by 3 bases, with 8 bases between the two germline ends. The CDR3 totals 11 residues. CDR3 residues: CSAQGGYEQYF. CDR3 nucleotides: TGCAGTGCTCAGGGAGGCTACGAGCAGTACTTC.

The chain recombines TRBV10-3 with TRBJ1-5, with no clear D. CDR1 ENHRY and CDR2 SYGVKD come from the germline V gene. The CDR3 runs to 14 residues. Trimming removed 2 bases at V and 5 bases at J, with 10 bases between. CDR3 region: CAISETLRDQPQHF. The CDR3 DNA reads TGTGCCATCAGTGAGACCCTCCGGGATCAGCCCCAGCATTTT.

This clone was picked up a small number of times. V and J are TRBV2 and TRBJ1-2, with a possible D match to TRBD1 (5 bases). The CDR3 is 14 residues long. Trimming cost V 7 bases and J 3 bases, with 15 bases left between them. Germline V lookup: CDR1 SNHLY, CDR2 FYNNEI. The CDR3 DNA sequence: TGTGCCAGCAAAGGGAGGGGCAATGACTATGGCTACACCTTC. Its translation: CASKGRGNDYGYTF.

This clone was seen only a few times. This chain joins TRBV7-2 and TRBJ2-2; no reliable D call. This CDR3 region has 14 residues. V lost 3 bases and J lost 4, with 9 bases in between. Germline V gene lookup returns CDR1 SGHTA and CDR2 FQGNSA. CDR3 bases: TGTGCCAGCAGCTTTCGATCGGGCACCGGGGAGCTGTTTTTT. Protein: CASSFRSGTGELFF.

The V gene is TRBV4-2, the J gene TRBJ2-1; 9 bases fit TRBD1. CDR1 is LGHNA and CDR2 is YNFKEQ in the germline V gene. The V segment lost 0 bases and the J segment 6 bases; nucleotides outside the gene matches: 9. CDR3 length: 17 amino acids. CDR3 DNA sequence: TGTGCCAGCAGCCAAGATCCGACAGGGGGTGGGGGCAATGAGCAGTTCTTC. Translating it yields CASSQDPTGGGGNEQFF.

The CDR3 region is CAGTWTSGSHEQYF. CDR3 nucleotide sequence: TGTGCCGGCACCTGGACTAGCGGGAGCCACGAGCAGTACTTC. V is TRBV6-5 and J is TRBJ2-7; 13 bases agree with TRBD2. CDR3 length: 14 amino acids. Trimming removed 11 bases from V and 5 bases from J; junction bases left unmatched: 9. Germline CDR1 is MNHEY and CDR2 is SVGAGI.